This TCR beta chain was identified during a study of blood T cell repertoires in COVID-19. Under the authors' procedure: Reference gene primer amplification gave estimated nucleated cell counts. The method was immunoSEQ multiplex PCR; TCRdb's version includes in-frame clones alone and lacks a portion of them. V, J and clone size were drawn from that table, and D and trimming were deduced from the DNA. The sample holds more than 85,000 clones, around three quarters seen once. V gave up 0 bases and J gave up 1 base, with 11 bases separating them. The CDR3 spans 15 residues. The germline gives CDR1 SGDLS, CDR2 YYNGEE.

The sequence was obtained from a human donor in a cohort sampled during active or convalescent COVID-19. The sequenced material came from peripheral blood. The chain employs TRBV9 and TRBJ2-7; the D gene is possibly TRBD2 (6 bases). For the CDR3, the DNA is TGTGCCAGCAGCGTAGGAATAGCGGATTCCTACGAGCAGTACTTC. Encoded protein: CASSVGIADSYEQYF.